The 8 T cell receptor beta chains below come from one sample, sequenced in a study of regulatory T cells in long-lasting Graves disease. Time point denoted: newly diagnosed GD, antithyroid drugs for less than 3 months. With RNA extracted from PBMCs as input, the TCR library was made. HTBI primers from iRepertoire and Arm-PCR of CDR3 regions yielded the TCR beta libraries. TCRdb independently ran MiXCR on the multiplex PCR reads; one entry per CDR3 protein. The data show some 490,000 distinct CDR3 sequences, around 11% seen once. These data were also reused for a study on T cells in Graves' hyperthyroidism and ophthalmopathy.

Sequenced material: peripheral blood mononuclear cells (PBMCs), taken at new diagnosis, from a patient treated with antithyroid drugs. Receptors originate from a woman aged 25-40 years with Graves disease.

This clonotype is a singleton in its sample. The V gene is TRBV29-1, the J gene TRBJ2-1; 12 positions agree with TRBD1. This CDR3 is built from 14 residues. The V gene end was trimmed by 6 bases and the J gene end by 9 bases; junction bases not matched to a gene: 9. CDR1 is SQVTM, CDR2 ANQGSEA, per germline. The CDR3 protein is CSVDRDRGLSEQFF. The CDR3 region has the DNA TGCAGCGTCGATAGGGACAGGGGGCTAAGTGAGCAGTTCTTC.

This clonotype occurred many times. The rearrangement joins TRBV28 to TRBJ1-1; perhaps TRBD1 as D (6 bases). The CDR3 runs to 13 residues. Trimming took off 9 bases at V and 4 bases at J, with 15 bases between the two ends. Germline V lookup: CDR1 MDHEN, CDR2 SYDVKM. The CDR3 DNA sequence: TGTGCCAGTGCCCGGGGGCAGAGCACTGAAGCTTTCTTT. Its protein is CASARGQSTEAFF.

Only one count was recorded for this clonotype. Given a much more abundant clone one base away, this may be a read error. The chain recombines TRBV7-8 with TRBJ1-1; 9 bases map to TRBD1. Germline lookup yields CDR1 SGHVS and CDR2 FQNEAQ. The CDR3 sequence is 16 residues long. The CDR3 is CASSLRGTGLNTEALF. DNA for the CDR3: TGTGCCAGCAGCCTGAGAGGGACAGGGTTGAACACTGAAGCTCTCTTT. Full variable domain (rest looked up from reference TRBV7-8 and TRBJ1-1): GAGVSQSPRYKVAKRGQDVALRCDPISGHVSLFWYQQALGQGPEFLTYFQNEAQLDKSGLPSDRFFAERPEGSVSTLKIQRTQQEDSAVYLCASSLRGTGLNTEALFGQGTRLTVV.

The V and J genes are TRBV7-8 and TRBJ2-7, with D tentatively TRBD1 or TRBD2 (5 bases each). Germline CDR1 and CDR2: SGHVS and FQNEAQ. The CDR3 is 20 amino acids. Trimming pared 6 bases from V and 4 bases from J, leaving 34 bases between. CDR3 DNA sequence: TGTGCCAGCAGTATACTGTTGCCGGGACGTCCATCGCGCCCCCCTTACGAGCAGTACTTC. Its translation is CASSILLPGRPSRPPYEQYF.

Many counts were recorded for this clonotype. J is TRBJ1-1 and V is TRBV28; the D is unclear. Per the germline V gene, CDR1 is MDHEN and CDR2 is SYDVKM. The CDR3 totals 14 residues. Trimming shortened V by 5 bases and J by 0 bases, and 10 bases separated the two germline ends. The CDR3 nucleotides are TGTGCCAGCAGTAGATTCGGCTTGAACACTGAAGCTTTCTTT. The encoded protein is CASSRFGLNTEAFF.

The V gene is TRBV4-3, the J gene TRBJ1-1; D gene uncertain. Germline values: CDR1 LGHNA, CDR2 YSLEER. V was trimmed by 0 bases and J by 8 bases, leaving 13 bases between them. This CDR3 is built from 14 residues. CDR3 nucleotides: TGCGCCAGCAGCCAAGATTCAAGGGCAAGAGAAGCTTTCTTT. Encoded protein: CASSQDSRAREAFF.

This clonotype was counted ten times or more. The chain is built from TRBV6-5 and TRBJ1-1; D possibly corresponds to TRBD1 (5 bases). Germline CDR1 reads MNHEY; CDR2 reads SVGAGI. Trimming cost V 0 bases and J 0 bases, with 14 bases left between them. CDR3 length: 17 amino acids. DNA for the CDR3: TGTGCCAGCAGTTACTCGAGAGCTCAGGGCATGAACACTGAAGCTTTCTTT. As protein: CASSYSRAQGMNTEAFF.

The sample holds a few counts of this clonotype. V usage is TRBV6-2 or TRBV6-3 and J usage is TRBJ1-2; D remains unclear. The CDR3 runs to 12 residues. Trimming cost V 7 bases and J 0 bases, with 6 bases left between them. Germline CDR1 and CDR2: MNHEY and SVGEGT. The CDR3 DNA reads as TGTGCCAGCACATCAGCTAACTATGGCTACACCTTC. Translated, it gives CASTSANYGYTF.